The source of this T cell receptor beta chain is a study of blood T cell repertoires in COVID-19. The wider study: Donors in the United States, Italy and Spain gave samples during acute or convalescent COVID-19.

V gave up 3 bases and J gave up 5 bases; unmatched junction bases: 11. Germline-derived CDR1 and CDR2 are KGHSH and LQKENI. This CDR3 is built from 18 residues. In the study's own analysis: For nucleated cells, counts were estimated from reference gene primer amplification. Some clones are missing from TCRdb's copy, which holds only in-frame ones; the method was immunoSEQ multiplex PCR. V and J calls and clone size are those listed in that table; D and trimming were worked out from the DNA. The table shows 150,000 to 200,000 clones, with 86% occurring only once. Participants' own reports of clinical history determined their cohort assignment.

This sequence was found in a middle-aged woman in a cohort exposed to, infected with or recovered from COVID-19 (not recorded which). The sample taken for sequencing was PBMCs or T cells enriched from blood (not recorded which). V and J are TRBV18 and TRBJ2-7, with 15 bases matching TRBD2. In nucleotides, the CDR3 is TGTGCCAGCTCACCCTTAAGTCCCGGGACTAGCGGGAGGAACGAGCAGTACTTC. As protein: CASSPLSPGTSGRNEQYF.